This T cell receptor (beta chain) was sequenced during a study of blood T cell repertoires in COVID-19. Overall study: Spain, Italy and the United States supplied samples that represented acute and convalescent COVID-19. PBMCs, B-cell-depleted T cells, or T cells were the source of the cDNA or gDNA that made up the material.

There are a few counts of this clone. The germline V gene encodes CDR1 SEHNR and CDR2 FQNEAQ (reference sequence). V was trimmed by 1 base and J by 0 bases, leaving 9 bases between them. CDR3 length: 15 amino acids. In the original processing: Nucleated cell counts were estimated from reference gene primer amplification. Assay: immunoSEQ multiplex PCR; the TCRdb copy retains only in-frame clones and omits some. V and J calls and clone size are given by that table; D and trimming were obtained from the DNA. The data contain approximately 52,000 clones, 75% to 90% of them seen just once; the ten biggest clones take up roughly 1.3%.

This sequence originates from a man in his fifties or sixties with acute or convalescent COVID-19. The chain uses TRBV7-9 and TRBJ1-1; D ambiguous. The sample was peripheral blood. In DNA form, the CDR3 reads TGTGCCAGCAGCTTAGAGCGTTCCCTGAACACTGAAGCTTTCTTT. It translates to CASSLERSLNTEAFF. The whole variable domain, filled in from reference TRBV7-9 and TRBJ1-1, reads DTGVSQNPRHKITKRGQNVTFRCDPISEHNRLYWYRQTLGQGPEFLTYFQNEAQLEKSRLLSDRFSAERPKGSFSTLEIQRTEQGDSAMYLCASSLERSLNTEAFFGQGTRLTVV.